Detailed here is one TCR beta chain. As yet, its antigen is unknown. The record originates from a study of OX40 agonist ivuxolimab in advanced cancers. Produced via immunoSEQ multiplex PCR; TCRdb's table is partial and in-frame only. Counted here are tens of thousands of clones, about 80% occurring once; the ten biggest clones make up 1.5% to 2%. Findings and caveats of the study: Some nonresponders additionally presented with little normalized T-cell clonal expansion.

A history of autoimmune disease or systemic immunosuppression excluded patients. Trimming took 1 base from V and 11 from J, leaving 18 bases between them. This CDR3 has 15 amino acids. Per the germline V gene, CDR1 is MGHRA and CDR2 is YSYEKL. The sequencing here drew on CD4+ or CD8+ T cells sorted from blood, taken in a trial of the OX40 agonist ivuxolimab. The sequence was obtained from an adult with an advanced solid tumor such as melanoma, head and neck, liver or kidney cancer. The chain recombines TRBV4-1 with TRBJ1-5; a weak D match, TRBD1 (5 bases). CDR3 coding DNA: TGCGCCAGCAGCCAAGGTGATTCAGGGTTGGGATCCCAGCATTTT. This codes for CASSQGDSGLGSQHF.